This T cell receptor (beta chain) came from a study of neurological immune-mediated disorders (dated by TCRdb to about 2019). Study-wide context: The study compared peripheral blood TCR-beta repertoires of HTLV-I-associated myelopathy (HAM/TSP) patients, multiple sclerosis patients and healthy controls using UMI-based sequencing. Each longitudinal HAM/TSP and healthy donor was sampled at 3 time-points spaced at roughly 3-45 month intervals. The roughly 110 TCR-beta libraries included longitudinal samples, technical triplicates and paired sorted CD4+ and CD8+ T-cell subsets alongside PBMC samples. The cohort comprised 68 subjects: about 15 HAM/TSP patients, around 35 multiple sclerosis patients and 20 or so healthy controls.

In its sample, this clonotype was seen many times. Its antigen is not yet known. No quality values exist for individual bases; no much larger clone is one base distant. cDNA was synthesized by template-switch 5'RACE using a primer carrying a 10-nucleotide random unique molecular identifier by which each TCR transcript was tagged. Every sequencing run yielded over 190 million TCR-beta sequences covering 15-18 subjects. The RNeasy kit was used for extraction of total RNA. Using the KAPA Real-time Library Amplification kit, TCR-beta VDJ regions were amplified with primers for the TCR constant region and the 5'RACE anchor. A first PCR added sample indexes and Illumina adaptors, and a second PCR then raised library yield. After Ampure bead purification, the TCR product of roughly 650 bp was size-selected on a 2% E-gel SizeSelection system. Library quality was checked on a Bioanalyzer, concentration was measured with Qubit, and libraries were quantified with the Kapa Library Quantification kit before pooling. Libraries were sequenced paired-end 2 x 150 bp on an Illumina HiSeq 2500. To increase sequence diversity, about 25-30% phiX was spiked into each library pool. Turning to the authors' computational methods: Quality-filtered reads were processed with the UMI-based MiGEC pipeline, which removed over 75% of raw TCR sequences during error correction. VDJ genes were aligned to IMGT germline references, and clonotypes were defined by unique CDR3 amino acid sequence plus V-J genes. Clonal expansion, Shannon diversity and CDR3 relatedness (CalcPairwiseDistances, ClusterSamples) were evaluated with VDJtools, and phylogenetic trees were built with CLCbio workbench. Expanded clones were defined as having at least 8 unique UMIs, based on coefficient-of-variation modelling across technical triplicates. Clones were called with MiXCR by TCRdb after fastp trimmed the public reads at Q25, and only in-frame beta chains were retained. Rows merge per CDR3 protein into single entries with the most common DNA and genes. These V and J calls originate from TCRdb's pipeline instead of the authors' own analysis. Across this sample there are roughly 57,000 distinct CDR3 sequences, with 8% to 9% seen only once. 1.5% to 2% of the sample rests with the top ten.

The paper's findings and limits, for the study overall: TCR clonal expansion was highest in HAM/TSP patients and lowest in MS patients, with MS patients falling below even healthy controls. Expanded clones from different subjects shared no identical CDR3 amino acid sequences, which suggests that TCR-beta repertoires were private in all groups.

The CDR3 runs 15 residues from the cysteine to the phenylalanine. The kept DNA is CDR3 alone, 45 bases in frame from the first base. CDR1 is given as LGHNA and CDR2 as YSLEER, both from the germline V gene. V has 5 bases trimmed and J has 7 bases trimmed; junction bases matching no gene number 9. What the time point label conveys for this sample: longitudinal time-point 3. The healthy controls were volunteers from blood banks in Maryland, USA. For the unsorted PBMC libraries, 2 million PBMCs were stored in RNAlater at -80 degrees C until RNA extraction and were used to generate the libraries. Peripheral blood underwent Ficoll-Hypaque density gradient centrifugation to isolate PBMCs, which were then cryopreserved in liquid nitrogen.

The sample comprised PBMCs. The rearrangement combines TRBV4-3 with TRBJ2-1; 9 junctional bases match TRBD1. This sequence originates from a middle-aged woman in good health. CDR3 reads: CASSNRGPKVNEQFF. Here is the DNA: TGCGCCAGCAGCAACAGGGGGCCCAAGGTGAATGAGCAGTTCTTC.